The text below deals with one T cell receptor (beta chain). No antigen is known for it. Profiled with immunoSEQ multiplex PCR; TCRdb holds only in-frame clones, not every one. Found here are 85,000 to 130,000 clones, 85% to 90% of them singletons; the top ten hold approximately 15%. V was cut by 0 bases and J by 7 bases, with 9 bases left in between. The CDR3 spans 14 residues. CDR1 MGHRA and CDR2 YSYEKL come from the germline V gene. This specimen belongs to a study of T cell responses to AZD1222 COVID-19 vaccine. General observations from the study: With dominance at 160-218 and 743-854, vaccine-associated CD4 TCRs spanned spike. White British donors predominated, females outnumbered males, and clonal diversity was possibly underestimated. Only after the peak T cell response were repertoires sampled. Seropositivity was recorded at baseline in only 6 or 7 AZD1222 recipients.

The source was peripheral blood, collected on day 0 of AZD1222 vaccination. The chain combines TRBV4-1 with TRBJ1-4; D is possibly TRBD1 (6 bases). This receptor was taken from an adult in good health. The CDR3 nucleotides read TGCGCCAGCAGCCAAGAAAGGGGGGGTGAAAAACTGTTTTTT. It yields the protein CASSQERGGEKLFF.